Following are 8 T cell receptor beta chains from one sample sequenced in a study of blood T cell repertoires in COVID-19. The method was immunoSEQ multiplex PCR; TCRdb's version includes in-frame clones alone and lacks a portion of them. The sample lists around 97,000 clones; roughly 86% were seen once. The specimen sequenced was peripheral blood. All receptors derive from a human donor in a cohort sampled during active COVID-19.

This clone was detected a few times. The chain recombines TRBV3-1 (or the pseudogene TRBV3-2) with TRBJ1-2; D gene ambiguous. The V end was cut by 1 base, the J end by 6 bases, with 9 bases between. The CDR3 has 13 amino acids. Germline loops: CDR1 LGHDT, CDR2 YNNKEL (reference sequence). The DNA for the CDR3 is TGTGCCAGCAGCCAAGGGCGGGGTGATGGCTACACCTTC. Its translation: CASSQGRGDGYTF.

The J gene is TRBJ2-2, the V gene TRBV11-3; D remains ambiguous. The V end was cut by 5 bases, the J end by 1 base, with 5 bases between. The germline gives CDR1 SGHNT, CDR2 YENEEA. The CDR3 runs to 13 residues. The CDR3 is CASSLLNTGELFF. The CDR3 DNA reads as TGTGCCAGCAGCCTATTGAACACCGGGGAGCTGTTTTTT.

This rearrangement joins TRBV2 to TRBJ1-1, with a weak D call TRBD1 (5 bases). V dropped 3 bases and J dropped 6 bases, with 11 bases sitting between them. The CDR3 is made up of 13 amino acids. Germline V lookup: CDR1 SNHLY, CDR2 FYNNEI. DNA for the CDR3: TGTGCCAGCAGTGACGATAGGGGCGCTGAAGCTTTCTTT. Amino acid sequence: CASSDDRGAEAFF.

The chain combines TRBV10-3 with TRBJ1-6, with D perhaps TRBD1 (6 bases). This CDR3 contains 14 residues. The V end lost 3 bases, the J end lost 6 bases, and 9 bases lay between the germline ends. Germline V gene sequence: CDR1 ENHRY, CDR2 SYGVKD. Here the CDR3 DNA reads TGTGCCATCAGTGACTCGGACAGTAATTCACCCCTCCACTTT. Amino acids: CAISDSDSNSPLHF.

The J gene is TRBJ2-1, the V gene TRBV6-1; D ambiguous. The germline gives CDR1 MNHNS, CDR2 SASEGT. The CDR3 consists of 15 residues. Trimming took off 2 bases at V and 0 bases at J, with 8 bases between the two ends. CDR3 region: CASSESFSSYNEQFF. The CDR3 region has the DNA TGTGCCAGCAGTGAATCCTTCAGCTCCTACAATGAGCAGTTCTTC.

The count of this clone is one. The rearrangement links TRBV7-9 to TRBJ1-5; 9 bases are a match to TRBD1. Germline trimming cut 5 bases from V and 4 bases from J; bases unmatched to any gene: 12. The CDR3 contains 17 residues. The V gene's germline CDR1 is SEHNR and CDR2 FQNEAQ (reference sequence). The CDR3 loop is CASSPGQGKGLNQPQHF. The DNA for the CDR3 is TGTGCCAGCAGCCCTGGACAGGGGAAGGGGCTGAATCAGCCCCAGCATTTT.

The J gene is TRBJ1-1, the V gene TRBV19, with D possibly being TRBD1 (6 bases). The V gene's germline CDR1 is LNHDA and CDR2 SQIVND (reference sequence). This CDR3 contains 16 residues. V was cut by 6 bases and J by 1 base, with 18 bases left in between. The CDR3 DNA sequence: TGTGCCAGTAGCATTAGCGGGGGCCTCGGGAACACTGAAGCTTTCTTT. Translated, it gives CASSISGGLGNTEAFF.

In this sample, this clone turned up once. This chain uses TRBV11-1 with TRBJ2-7, with a possible D match to TRBD1 (6 bases). V was shortened by 5 bases and J by 0 bases, with 14 bases between the two germline ends. This CDR3 region has 15 residues. The germline V gene has CDR1 SGHAT and CDR2 FQDESV (reference sequence). The CDR3 sequence: CASSTGQRSSYEQYF. CDR3 nucleotide sequence: TGTGCCAGCAGCACCGGACAGCGGAGCTCCTACGAGCAGTACTTC.